This T cell receptor beta chain was profiled in a study of blood T cell repertoires in COVID-19. Study in general: Samples came from the United States, Italy and Spain, spanning acute and convalescent COVID-19. Nucleic acid was either cDNA or gDNA, and it came from T cells, B-cell-depleted T cells, or PBMCs.

Deletions cut 0 bases from V and 0 bases from J, with 10 bases between. The length of the CDR3 is 16 residues. Per germline, CDR1 LGHNA and CDR2 YSLEER. The data were produced by immunoSEQ multiplex PCR, yet TCRdb's version contains in-frame clones alone and is incomplete. This sample has about 220,000 clones, with about three quarters found just once. Source material: peripheral blood. This TCR was recovered from a woman in her seventies with acute or convalescent COVID-19. The chain carries TRBV4-3 and TRBJ2-3, with unresolved D. Written as DNA, the CDR3 is TGCGCCAGCAGCCAAGAAACCGGTTTTAGCACAGATACGCAGTATTTT. Protein product: CASSQETGFSTDTQYF.